This entry lists 12 T cell receptor beta chains sequenced from one sample in a study of shared clonotypes between healthy human individuals. Method: immunoSEQ multiplex PCR; TCRdb's copy keeps in-frame clones and lacks some. The sample lists approximately 2.5 million clones, approximately 93% occurring once. The sequenced material came from naive CD4+ T cells from PBMCs. Noted subset: CD45RA+ positively selected. The source of these receptors is a man younger than 30 in good health. Some clones in this sample may be carry-over from other donors' samples.

The rearrangement links TRBV4-1 to TRBJ1-2, with a possible D match to TRBD1 (5 bases). The germline gives CDR1 MGHRA, CDR2 YSYEKL. This CDR3 has 15 residues. With 1 base removed from V and 4 bases from J, the gap between germline ends came to 13 bases. The CDR3 DNA reads as TGCGCCAGCAGCCAAGGGGACCTCTGGAGCTATGGCTACACCTTC. Translated: CASSQGDLWSYGYTF.

The chain couples TRBV6-5 to TRBJ1-5; 10 nucleotides align to TRBD1. Germline V gene data show CDR1 as MNHEY and CDR2 as SVGAGI. V dropped 2 bases and J dropped 9; count of bases not matched to a gene: 4. The CDR3 loop spans 14 amino acids. The CDR3 sequence: CASSYRDRGSPQHF. The CDR3 DNA sequence: TGTGCCAGCAGTTACCGGGACAGGGGTTCGCCCCAGCATTTT.

This chain joins TRBV5-1 and TRBJ1-5; perhaps TRBD1 as D (6 bases). The CDR3 extends over 15 amino acids. V dropped 0 bases and J dropped 4 bases, with 11 bases sitting between them. The germline CDR1 and CDR2 sequences are SGHRS and YFSETQ. The CDR3 loop reads CASSLEGQRNQPQHF. CDR3 nucleotides: TGCGCCAGCAGCTTGGAAGGACAGCGGAATCAGCCCCAGCATTTT.

This chain connects TRBV9 to TRBJ2-5, with D possibly matching TRBD1 (6 bases). Trimming took 5 bases from V and 5 from J, leaving 13 bases between them. CDR3 length equals 13 residues. Per germline, CDR1 SGDLS and CDR2 YYNGEE. The chain's CDR3 is CASRPDSGETQYF. In DNA, the CDR3 is TGTGCCAGCAGGCCGGACAGTGGGGAGACCCAGTACTTC. The entire variable domain, with the rest obtained from reference TRBV9 and TRBJ2-5, is as follows: DSGVTQTPKHLITATGQRVTLRCSPRSGDLSVYWYQQSLDQGLQFLIQYYNGEERAKGNILERFSAQQFPDLHSELNLSSLELGDSALYFCASRPDSGETQYFGPGTRLLVL.

V gene TRBV5-6 combines with J gene TRBJ2-1; D ambiguous. The CDR3 contains 12 residues. Germline V lookup: CDR1 SGHDT, CDR2 YYEEEE. V was clipped by 3 bases and J by 4 bases, with 5 bases between them. Here the CDR3 reads CASSYRYNEQFF. CDR3 nucleotides: TGTGCCAGCAGCTATAGGTACAATGAGCAGTTCTTC.

J is TRBJ1-2 and V is TRBV30; D is ambiguous. The germline gives CDR1 GTSNPN, CDR2 SVGIG (reference sequence). The V end lost 3 bases, the J end lost 0 bases, and 5 bases lay between the germline ends. The CDR3 is 12 residues long. The CDR3 protein is CAWSLANYGYTF. The CDR3 region has the DNA TGTGCCTGGAGCTTAGCTAACTATGGCTACACCTTC. Based on the CDR3 plus reference TRBV30 and TRBJ1-2, the full variable domain is SQTIHQWPATLVQPVGSPLSLECTVEGTSNPNLYWYRQAAGRGLQLLFYSVGIGQISSEVPQNLSASRPQDRQFILSSKKLLLSDSGFYLCAWSLANYGYTFGSGTRLTVV.

A remark on this clone: Additional DNA sequences in this sample encode the identical CDR3. This rearrangement joins TRBV11-2 to TRBJ2-3; 10 nucleotides match TRBD2. The germline V gene has CDR1 SGHAT and CDR2 FQNNGV. The J segment lost 3 bases and the V segment lost 3 bases, leaving 6 bases of the junction unmatched. The length of the CDR3 is 16 residues. CDR3 region: CASSFLAGAVTDTQYF. The CDR3, as DNA: TGTGCCAGCAGCTTTCTAGCGGGAGCAGTTACAGATACGCAGTATTTT.

The rearrangement links TRBV5-1 to TRBJ2-2; D may be TRBD1 (5 bases). Germline V gene data show CDR1 as SGHRS and CDR2 as YFSETQ. The CDR3 is 14 amino acids. Trimming cost V 3 bases and J 3 bases, with 9 bases left between them. The chain's CDR3 is CASSSDTDTGELFF. In DNA, the CDR3 is TGCGCCAGCAGCTCGGACACCGACACCGGGGAGCTGTTTTTT.

The chain is built from TRBV28 and TRBJ1-1; 8 bases are shared with TRBD1. Germline CDR1 MDHEN, CDR2 SYDVKM. The CDR3 runs to 16 residues. V shed 4 bases and J 4 bases; nucleotides not matched to a gene: 11. In DNA form, the CDR3 reads TGTGCCAGCAGTTCCATCGGACAGGGCCGGGGCACTGAAGCTTTCTTT. Translation gives CASSSIGQGRGTEAFF.

Details on this clone: In the same sample, other DNA sequences code for this CDR3. The rearrangement uses TRBV5-6 and TRBJ1-1; no firm D call. CDR3 length equals 12 residues. CDR1 is SGHDT and CDR2 is YYEEEE in the germline V gene. Trimming took 1 base from V and 0 from J, leaving 1 base between them. CDR3 loop: CASSLLNTEAFF. The DNA for the CDR3 is TGTGCCAGCAGCTTGCTGAACACTGAAGCTTTCTTT.

This clone was counted a few times. Written as DNA, the CDR3 is TGTGCCAGTAAGGAACGACGGGATCAGCCCCAGCATTTT. Its translation is CASKERRDQPQHF. V is TRBV19 and J is TRBJ1-5; D is undetermined. The CDR3 runs to 13 residues. Germline values: CDR1 LNHDA, CDR2 SQIVND (reference sequence). V lost 7 bases to trimming and J lost 5 bases, with 12 bases between them.

This clone was recorded once. CDR3 bases: TGTGCCAGCAGTAGTGGGGGGGCCGGCAATGAGCAGTTCTTC. This sequence encodes CASSSGGAGNEQFF. The gene calls are TRBV25-1 and TRBJ2-1, with D tentatively TRBD2 (7 bases). The V gene lost 5 bases and the J gene lost 6 bases, with 14 bases spanning the gap. Germline assignment: CDR1 MGHDK and CDR2 SYGVNS. The CDR3 extends over 14 amino acids.